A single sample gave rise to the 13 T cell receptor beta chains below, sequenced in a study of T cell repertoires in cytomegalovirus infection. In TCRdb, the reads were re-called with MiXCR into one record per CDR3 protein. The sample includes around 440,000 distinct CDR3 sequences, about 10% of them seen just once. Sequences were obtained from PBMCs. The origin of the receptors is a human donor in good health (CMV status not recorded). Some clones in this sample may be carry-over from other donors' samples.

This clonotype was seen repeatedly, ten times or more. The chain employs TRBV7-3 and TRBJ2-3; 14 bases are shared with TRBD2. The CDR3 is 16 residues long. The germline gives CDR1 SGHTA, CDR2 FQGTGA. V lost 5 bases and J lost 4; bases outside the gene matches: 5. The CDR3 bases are TGTGCCAGCAGCCCCGGGACTAGCGGGAGTGCAGATACGCAGTATTTT. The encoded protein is CASSPGTSGSADTQYF.

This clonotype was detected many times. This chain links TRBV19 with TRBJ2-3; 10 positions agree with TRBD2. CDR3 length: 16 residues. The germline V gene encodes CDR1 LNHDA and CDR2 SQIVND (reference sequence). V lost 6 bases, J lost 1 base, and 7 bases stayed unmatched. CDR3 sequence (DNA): TGTGCCAGTAGCAGGACTAGCGGACTGGGCACAGATACGCAGTATTTT. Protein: CASSRTSGLGTDTQYF.

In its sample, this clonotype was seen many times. This chain's CDR3 is CASSLRGHSNQPQHF. CDR3 nucleotides: TGTGCCAGCAGTCTTCGAGGCCATAGCAATCAGCCCCAGCATTTT. V and J are TRBV2 and TRBJ1-5, with D unresolved. Germline-derived CDR1 and CDR2 are SNHLY and FYNNEI. This CDR3 has 15 amino acids. Trimming removed 5 bases from V and 0 bases from J, with 11 bases in between.

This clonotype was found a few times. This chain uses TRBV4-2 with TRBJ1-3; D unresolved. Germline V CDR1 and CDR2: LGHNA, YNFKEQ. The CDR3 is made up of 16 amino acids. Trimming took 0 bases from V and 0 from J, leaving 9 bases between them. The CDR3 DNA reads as TGTGCCAGCAGCCAAGATGGCGGTTACTCTGGAAACACCATATATTTT. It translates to CASSQDGGYSGNTIYF.

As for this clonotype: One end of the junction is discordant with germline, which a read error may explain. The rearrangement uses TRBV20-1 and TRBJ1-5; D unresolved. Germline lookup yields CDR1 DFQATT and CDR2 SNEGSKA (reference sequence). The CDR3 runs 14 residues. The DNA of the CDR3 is TGCAGTGCTCGAGAGACGGAGGGCAATCAGCCCCAGCATTTT. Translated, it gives CSARETEGNQPQHF.

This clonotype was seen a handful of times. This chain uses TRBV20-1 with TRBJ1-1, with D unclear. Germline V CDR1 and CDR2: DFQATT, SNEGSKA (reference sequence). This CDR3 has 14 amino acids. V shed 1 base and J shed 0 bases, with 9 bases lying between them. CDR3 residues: CSARVLKVNTEAFF. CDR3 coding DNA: TGCAGTGCTAGAGTACTTAAGGTGAACACTGAAGCTTTCTTT.

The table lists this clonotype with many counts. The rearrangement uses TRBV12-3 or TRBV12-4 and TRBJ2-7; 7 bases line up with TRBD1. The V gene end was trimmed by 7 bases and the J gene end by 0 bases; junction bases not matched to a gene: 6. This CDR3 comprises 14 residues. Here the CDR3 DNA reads TGTGCCAGCACCGGACAGGAACTCTCCTACGAGCAGTACTTC. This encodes CASTGQELSYEQYF.

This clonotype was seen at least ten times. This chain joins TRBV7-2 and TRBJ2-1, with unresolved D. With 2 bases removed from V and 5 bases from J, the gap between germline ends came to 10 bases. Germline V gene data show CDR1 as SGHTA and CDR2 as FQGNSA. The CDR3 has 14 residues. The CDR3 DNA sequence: TGTGCCAGCAGCTTATCCCCCCTGAACAATGAGCAGTTCTTC. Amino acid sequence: CASSLSPLNNEQFF. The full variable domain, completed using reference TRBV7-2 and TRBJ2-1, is GAGVSQSPSNKVTEKGKDVELRCDPISGHTALYWYRQSLGQGLEFLIYFQGNSAPDKSGLPSDRFSAERTGGSVSTLTIQRTQQEDSAVYLCASSLSPLNNEQFFGPGTRLTVL.

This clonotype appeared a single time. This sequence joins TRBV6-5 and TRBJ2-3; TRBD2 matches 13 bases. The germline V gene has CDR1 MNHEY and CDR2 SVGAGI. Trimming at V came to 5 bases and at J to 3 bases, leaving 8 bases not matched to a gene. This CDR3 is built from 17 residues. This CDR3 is CASSPWGTSGMTDTQYF. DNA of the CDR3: TGTGCCAGCAGTCCTTGGGGGACTAGCGGGATGACAGATACGCAGTATTTT.

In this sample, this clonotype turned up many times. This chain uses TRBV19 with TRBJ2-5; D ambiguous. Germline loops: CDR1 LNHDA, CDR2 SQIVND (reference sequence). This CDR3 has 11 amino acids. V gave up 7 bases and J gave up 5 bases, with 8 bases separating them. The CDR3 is CASILRETQYF. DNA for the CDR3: TGTGCCAGTATACTCCGGGAGACCCAGTACTTC.

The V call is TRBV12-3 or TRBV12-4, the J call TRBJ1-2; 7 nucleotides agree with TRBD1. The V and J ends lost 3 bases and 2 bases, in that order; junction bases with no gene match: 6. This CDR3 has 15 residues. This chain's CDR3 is CASSFNRGTNYGYTF. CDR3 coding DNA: TGTGCCAGCAGTTTTAACAGGGGTACCAACTATGGCTACACCTTC.

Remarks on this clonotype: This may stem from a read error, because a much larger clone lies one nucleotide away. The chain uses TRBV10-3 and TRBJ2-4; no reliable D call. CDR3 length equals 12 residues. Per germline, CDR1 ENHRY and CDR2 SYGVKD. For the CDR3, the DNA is TGTGCCATCAGCTCCATTAAAAACATTCAGCACTTC. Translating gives CAISSIKNIQHF.

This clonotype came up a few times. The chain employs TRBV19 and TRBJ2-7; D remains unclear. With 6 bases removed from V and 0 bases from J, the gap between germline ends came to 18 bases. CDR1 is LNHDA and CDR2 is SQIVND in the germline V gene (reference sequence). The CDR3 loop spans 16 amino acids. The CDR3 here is CASRNTGRGNSYEQYF. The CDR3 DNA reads TGTGCCAGTAGGAACACCGGACGAGGCAACTCCTACGAGCAGTACTTC.